This T cell receptor (beta chain) emerged from a study of Tregs in tolerant kidney transplant recipients. To note about this clone: Antigen unknown.

Notes on the study in general: Biological reproducibility was not directly addressed in this study. Expanding Tregs on activated donor B cells appeared to best identify donor-specific TCRbeta clones.

Unstimulated Tregs (CD4+CD25+CD127-) and CD4+CD25- non-Tregs were sorted from PBMCs. Clones were sequenced by immunoSEQ multiplex PCR, and TCRdb holds only the in-frame ones, with some missing. The table includes some 88,000 clones, 85% to 95% detected once. The V segment lost 5 bases and the J segment 6 bases; nucleotides outside the gene matches: 13. CDR3 length: 16 residues. Looked up from germline, CDR1 is SGHAT and CDR2 is FQNNGV. The rearrangement joins TRBV11-2 to TRBJ2-1; 7 nucleotides agree with TRBD2. This clonotype originated in a human donor in good health. Source material: CD8+ T cells from blood. CDR3 loop: CASSPALAVLSNEQFF. DNA for the CDR3: TGTGCCAGCAGCCCGGCCCTAGCGGTCCTTAGCAATGAGCAGTTCTTC.